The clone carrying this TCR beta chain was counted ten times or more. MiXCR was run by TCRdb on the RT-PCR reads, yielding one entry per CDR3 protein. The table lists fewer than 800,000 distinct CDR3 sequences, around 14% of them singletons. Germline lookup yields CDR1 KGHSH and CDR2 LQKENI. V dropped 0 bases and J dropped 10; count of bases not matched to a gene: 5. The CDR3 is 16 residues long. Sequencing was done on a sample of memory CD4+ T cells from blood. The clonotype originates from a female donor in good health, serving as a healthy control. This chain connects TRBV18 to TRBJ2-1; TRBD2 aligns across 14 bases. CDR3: CASSPPTGLAGAEQFF. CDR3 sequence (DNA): TGTGCCAGCTCACCACCGACGGGACTAGCGGGAGCCGAGCAGTTCTTC.